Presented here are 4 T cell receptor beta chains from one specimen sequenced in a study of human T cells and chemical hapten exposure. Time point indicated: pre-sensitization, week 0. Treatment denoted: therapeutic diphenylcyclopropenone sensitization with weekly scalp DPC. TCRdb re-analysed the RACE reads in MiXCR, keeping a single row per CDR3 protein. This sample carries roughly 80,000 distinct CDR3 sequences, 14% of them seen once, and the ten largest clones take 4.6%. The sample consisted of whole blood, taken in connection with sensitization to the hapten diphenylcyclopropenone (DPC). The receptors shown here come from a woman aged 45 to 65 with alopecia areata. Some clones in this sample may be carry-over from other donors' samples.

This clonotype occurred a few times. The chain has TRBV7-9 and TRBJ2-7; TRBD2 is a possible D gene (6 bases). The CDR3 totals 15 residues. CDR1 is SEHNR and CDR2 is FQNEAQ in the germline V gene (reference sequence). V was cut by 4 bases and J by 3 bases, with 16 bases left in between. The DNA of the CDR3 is TGTGCCAGCAGCTCCAACCGGGACTCTTACTACGAGCAGTACTTC. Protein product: CASSSNRDSYYEQYF.

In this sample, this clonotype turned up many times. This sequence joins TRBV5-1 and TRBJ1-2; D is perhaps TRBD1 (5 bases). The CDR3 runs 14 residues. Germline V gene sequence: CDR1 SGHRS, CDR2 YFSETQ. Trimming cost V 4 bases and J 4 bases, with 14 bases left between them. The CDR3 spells CASSRGELGYGYTF. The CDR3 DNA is TGCGCCAGCAGCCGAGGGGAGCTAGGCTATGGCTACACCTTC.

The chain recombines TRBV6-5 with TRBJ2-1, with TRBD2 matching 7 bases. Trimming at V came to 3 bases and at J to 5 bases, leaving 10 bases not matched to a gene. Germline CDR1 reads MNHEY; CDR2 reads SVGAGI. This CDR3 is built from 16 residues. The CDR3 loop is CASSYIGAGDNNEQFF. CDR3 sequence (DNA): TGTGCCAGCAGTTATATCGGGGCGGGGGATAACAATGAGCAGTTCTTC.

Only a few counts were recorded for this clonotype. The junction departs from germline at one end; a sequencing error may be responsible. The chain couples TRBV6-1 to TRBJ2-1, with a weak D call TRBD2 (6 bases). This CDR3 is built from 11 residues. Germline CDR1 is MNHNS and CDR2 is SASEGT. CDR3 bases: TGTGCCAGCAGTGGAGCGGGTGAGCTGTTCTTC. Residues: CASSGAGELFF.